This T cell receptor (beta chain) was captured by sequencing in a study of blood T cells in healthy people across ages. CDR3 length equals 18 residues. The ends were cut back, 1 base at V and 0 bases at J, with 13 bases in the middle. The germline V gene encodes CDR1 MNHEY and CDR2 SVGEGT. Using a J-beta primer mix together with a sample-barcoded 5' primer, a second PCR was run for about 6 to 11 cycles. TCRdb re-called the 5' RACE reads through MiXCR, storing one row per CDR3 protein. The sample holds about 780,000 distinct CDR3 sequences; roughly 24% are singletons and the top ten take around 2.9%. These data were likewise used in another study, on T cells of mothers and their children.

Material: blood. The gene calls are TRBV6-2 or TRBV6-3 and TRBJ2-6; D unclear. The sequence was collected from a boy between 10 and 17 years old in good health. CDR3 DNA sequence: TGTGCCAGCAGTTACTTGCTCCGACGGATCTCTGGGGCCAACGTCCTGACTTTC. It translates to CASSYLLRRISGANVLTF.